Presented here are 27 T cell receptor beta chains from one specimen sequenced in a study of CD4 T cells in relation to SARS-CoV-2 and coronaviruses (dated by TCRdb to the early 2020s). These TCRs' antigens remain unknown. CD4+ T cells from unexposed donors were collected before the COVID-19 pandemic (2011-2018). After less than eleven days of culture, CD4+ T cells were isolated with the EasySep CD4+ T cell isolation kit. Receptor libraries were prepared by the immunoSEQ multiplex PCR assay. TCRdb provides this immuneACCESS table in a form limited to in-frame rearrangements. Some clones are lacking; in checked studies, under half of them reflect an unresolved V gene, and why the rest are absent is not known. Recorded for this sample are about 24,000 clones; over 70% of them occurred a single time. The ten largest clonotypes hold around 17% of the sample. Sample: CD4+ T cells from PBMCs, cultured in vitro. Source of these receptors: a human donor in good health.

The chain links TRBV2 to TRBJ2-7; the D gene is possibly TRBD2 (5 bases). The CDR3 sequence is 12 residues long. V lost 6 bases and J lost 4, with 10 bases in between. Germline CDR1 is SNHLY and CDR2 is FYNNEI. The CDR3 DNA reads TGTGCCAGCAGGCTGGCGGGTTACGAGCAGTACTTC. Translated, it gives CASRLAGYEQYF.

J is TRBJ2-7 and V is TRBV7-9, with 10 bases aligning to TRBD2. CDR1 is SEHNR, CDR2 FQNEAQ, per germline (reference sequence). The CDR3 covers 13 residues. The junction had 2 bases not matched to a gene; V was cut back by 6 bases and J by 3 bases. The CDR3 DNA sequence: TGTGCCAGCAGACTAGCGGGAAACTACGAGCAGTACTTC. Its translation is CASRLAGNYEQYF.

The J gene is TRBJ1-2, the V gene TRBV6-2 or TRBV6-3; D is undetermined. Trimming cost V 5 bases and J 8 bases, with 15 bases left between them. Germline values: CDR1 MNHEY, CDR2 SVGEGT. The CDR3 extends over 13 amino acids. The CDR3 reads CASSNDGLEGYTF. The CDR3 DNA follows: TGTGCCAGCAGTAACGACGGCCTGGAGGGCTACACCTTC.

The chain is built from TRBV6-5 and TRBJ2-5; 9 bases are a match to TRBD2. Germline V gene lookup returns CDR1 MNHEY and CDR2 SVGAGI. The CDR3 extends over 15 amino acids. V shed 6 bases and J 5 bases; nucleotides not matched to a gene: 10. The CDR3 loop is CASRQVGGRAETQYF. CDR3 nucleotides: TGTGCCAGCAGGCAAGTTGGCGGGAGGGCCGAGACCCAGTACTTC.

By share, this clone counts as large. The V and J genes are TRBV28 and TRBJ1-4, with D uncertain. The germline V and J ends were trimmed by 5 bases and 2 bases, with 6 bases remaining between them. CDR1 and CDR2 (germline): MDHEN, SYDVKM. The CDR3 has 13 amino acids. The CDR3 nucleotides are TGTGCCAGCAGTATACAGACTAATGAAAAACTGTTTTTT. This gives the protein CASSIQTNEKLFF.

The chain employs TRBV19 and TRBJ1-5; no clear D gene. Germline assignment: CDR1 LNHDA and CDR2 SQIVND (reference sequence). The CDR3 is made up of 13 amino acids. The V gene lost 2 bases and the J gene lost 5 bases, with 7 bases spanning the gap. CDR3 protein: CASSIQDHQPQHF. The CDR3 nucleotides read TGTGCCAGTAGTATACAGGACCATCAGCCCCAGCATTTT.

The CDR3 bases are TGCAGTGCTAGTCTTTCTACAGGGAACACTGAAGCTTTCTTT. Translation: CSASLSTGNTEAFF. The J gene is TRBJ1-1, the V gene TRBV20-1; the D gene is possibly TRBD1 (5 bases). The CDR3 runs to 14 residues. The V and J ends lost 3 bases and 1 base respectively, with 12 bases between them. Germline CDR1 is DFQATT and CDR2 is SNEGSKA (reference sequence).

This clone showed up just a few times. This rearrangement joins TRBV9 to TRBJ1-6; TRBD1 is a possible D gene (6 bases). Germline V lookup: CDR1 SGDLS, CDR2 YYNGEE. CDR3 length: 15 amino acids. The V and J ends lost 7 bases and 3 bases respectively, with 14 bases between them. This CDR3 is CASRAGENYNSPLHF. In DNA form, the CDR3 reads TGTGCCAGCCGGGCAGGGGAGAACTATAATTCACCCCTCCACTTT.

The rearrangement joins TRBV6-2 or TRBV6-3 to TRBJ1-5; a weak D match, TRBD1 (5 bases). The length of the CDR3 is 14 residues. The germline V gene encodes CDR1 MNHEY and CDR2 SVGEGT. Trimming took 6 bases from V and 3 from J, leaving 12 bases between them. CDR3 bases: TGTGCCAGCAGCCGTGGGGGGTCCAATCAGCCCCAGCATTTT. Translation: CASSRGGSNQPQHF.

The J gene is TRBJ1-2, the V gene TRBV19, with D maybe TRBD1 (6 bases). Germline CDR1 and CDR2: LNHDA and SQIVND (reference sequence). This CDR3 has 16 amino acids. V was shortened by 5 bases and J by 6 bases, with 22 bases between the two germline ends. The CDR3 reads CASSPVAGDTSDGYTF. DNA of the CDR3: TGTGCCAGTAGTCCAGTGGCAGGGGACACTTCAGATGGCTACACCTTC.

J is TRBJ2-5 and V is TRBV5-6, with 11 bases lining up with TRBD1. Trimming at V came to 2 bases and at J to 5 bases, leaving 5 bases not matched to a gene. From germline, CDR1 is SGHDT and CDR2 YYEEEE. The CDR3 is 15 residues long. CDR3 coding DNA: TGTGCCAGCAGCTTTGGACAGGGGGCGAAGGAGACCCAGTACTTC. Amino acids: CASSFGQGAKETQYF.

The chain recombines TRBV2 with TRBJ2-2; 15 bases map to TRBD2. Per germline, CDR1 SNHLY and CDR2 FYNNEI. V lost 5 bases to trimming and J lost 6 bases; unmatched junction nucleotides: 7. The length of the CDR3 is 17 residues. CDR3 nucleotides: TGTGCCAGCAGTTCCCTCGGACTAGCGGGAGGGGCCGGGGAGCTGTTTTTT. Its protein is CASSSLGLAGGAGELFF.

The genes are TRBV15 and TRBJ1-4; the match to TRBD1 covers 7 bases. This CDR3 has 16 amino acids. The trim removed 3 bases at V and 0 bases at J, leaving 4 bases unmatched. In germline, CDR1 is LNHNV, CDR2 YYDKDF (reference sequence). CDR3 bases: TGTGCCACCAGCAGTGATACAGGGGCAACTAATGAAAAACTGTTTTTT. Encoded protein: CATSSDTGATNEKLFF.

The chain links TRBV10-3 to TRBJ2-7, with D maybe TRBD2 (6 bases). Germline V CDR1 and CDR2: ENHRY, SYGVKD. Trimming stripped 2 bases from V and 4 bases from J, with 9 bases between. The CDR3 extends over 13 amino acids. The DNA of the CDR3 is TGTGCCATCAGTGAGGGACTACAATACGAGCAGTACTTC. Translation gives CAISEGLQYEQYF.

This clone was counted a few times. This CDR3 reads CATGQGRGSDYEQYF. In DNA form, the CDR3 reads TGTGCCACCGGCCAAGGCCGGGGCAGCGACTACGAGCAGTACTTC. The chain carries TRBV15 and TRBJ2-7; D possibly matches TRBD1 or TRBD2 (5 bases each). The CDR3 spans 15 residues. V gave up 8 bases and J gave up 3 bases, with 20 bases separating them. The V gene's germline CDR1 is LNHNV and CDR2 YYDKDF (reference sequence).

DNA for the CDR3: TGTGCCAGCAGCTTAATTTCTTACGGGGAGCTGTTTTTT. Amino acids: CASSLISYGELFF. This chain uses TRBV7-3 with TRBJ2-2; D unclear. Trimming removed 1 base at V and 7 bases at J, with 7 bases between. Germline CDR1 and CDR2: SGHTA and FQGTGA. This CDR3 contains 13 residues. The whole variable domain, filled in from reference TRBV7-3 and TRBJ2-2, reads GAGVSQTPSNKVTEKGKYVELRCDPISGHTALYWYRQSLGQGPEFLIYFQGTGAADDSGLPNDRFFAVRPEGSVSTLKIQRTERGDSAVYLCASSLISYGELFFGEGSRLTVL.

This chain uses TRBV6-5 with TRBJ1-6; TRBD1 matches at 7 bases. Germline assignment: CDR1 MNHEY and CDR2 SVGAGI. The ends lost 4 bases at V and 7 bases at J; junction bases unmatched: 10. There are 16 residues in the CDR3. The CDR3 region has the DNA TGTGCCAGCAGTTCGGTTGAGGGGGCGAAGAATTCACCCCTCCACTTT. It is translated as CASSSVEGAKNSPLHF.

The rearrangement links TRBV27 to TRBJ2-5, with no clear D. This CDR3 has 15 amino acids. Trimming cost V 0 bases and J 1 base, with 9 bases left between them. From germline, CDR1 is MNHEY and CDR2 SMNVEV (reference sequence). The CDR3 region has the DNA TGTGCCAGCAGTTTATCGAGGCAGATCCAAGAGACCCAGTACTTC. Translated, it gives CASSLSRQIQETQYF.

The chain couples TRBV11-2 to TRBJ2-7; D possibly corresponds to TRBD2 (6 bases). In germline, CDR1 is SGHAT, CDR2 FQNNGV. The CDR3 consists of 13 residues. Between the trimmed V and J ends, which lost 3 bases and 4 bases, there was a span of 10 bases. The CDR3 reads CASSFRGAYEQYF. Written as DNA, the CDR3 is TGTGCCAGCAGCTTCCGCGGGGCTTACGAGCAGTACTTC. The whole variable domain, filled in from reference TRBV11-2 and TRBJ2-7, reads EAGVAQSPRYKIIEKRQSVAFWCNPISGHATLYWYQQILGQGPKLLIQFQNNGVVDDSQLPKDRFSAERLKGVDSTLKIQPAKLEDSAVYLCASSFRGAYEQYFGPGTRLTVT.

This chain joins TRBV5-6 and TRBJ1-4; 9 bases line up with TRBD1. V shed 2 bases and J 7 bases; nucleotides not matched to a gene: 3. Looked up from germline, CDR1 is SGHDT and CDR2 is YYEEEE. This CDR3 is 14 amino acids long. The CDR3 protein is CASSFGQGSEKLFF. CDR3 sequence (DNA): TGTGCCAGCAGCTTCGGACAGGGGAGTGAAAAACTGTTTTTT.

The gene calls are TRBV11-3 and TRBJ2-5; D gene unclear. CDR3 length: 12 amino acids. The V end lost 2 bases, the J end lost 0 bases, and 1 base lay between the germline ends. Germline CDR1 and CDR2: SGHNT and YENEEA. The CDR3 DNA reads as TGTGCCAGCAGCTTAAACCAAGAGACCCAGTACTTC. It yields the protein CASSLNQETQYF.

The V call is TRBV10-3, the J call TRBJ2-5, with D possibly being TRBD1 or TRBD2 (5 bases each). The germline V gene encodes CDR1 ENHRY and CDR2 SYGVKD. This CDR3 spans 12 amino acids. Trimming cost V 10 bases and J 7 bases, with 16 bases left between them. Here the CDR3 reads CATKRDDGTQYF. DNA for the CDR3: TGTGCCACCAAGAGGGACGATGGGACCCAGTACTTC.

The chain links TRBV18 to TRBJ2-7; D is undetermined. V lost 3 bases and J 6 bases, leaving 12 bases between the germline ends. Germline values: CDR1 KGHSH, CDR2 LQKENI. This CDR3 has 13 residues. CDR3 nucleotides: TGTGCCAGCTCACCGGCCGACTTTGGCGAGCAGTACTTC. Amino acid sequence: CASSPADFGEQYF.

The chain has TRBV29-1 and TRBJ2-7, with 9 bases identical to TRBD1. CDR1 is SQVTM and CDR2 is ANQGSEA in the germline V gene. The CDR3 is made up of 14 amino acids. V shed 6 bases and J 5 bases; nucleotides not matched to a gene: 11. This CDR3 reads CSVVPGQGFHEQYF. CDR3 DNA sequence: TGCAGCGTCGTCCCGGGACAGGGTTTCCACGAGCAGTACTTC.

The chain couples TRBV15 to TRBJ2-5, with TRBD2 identical over 11 bases. CDR3 length equals 15 residues. The germline V gene encodes CDR1 LNHNV and CDR2 YYDKDF (reference sequence). V lost 8 bases to trimming and J lost 4 bases; unmatched junction nucleotides: 9. In DNA form, the CDR3 reads TGTGCCACCTCAGCGTCACTAGCGGGAGCAGAGACCCAGTACTTC. This sequence encodes CATSASLAGAETQYF.

The chain recombines TRBV7-8 with TRBJ2-7, with 7 bases lining up with TRBD1. CDR1 is SGHVS, CDR2 FQNEAQ, per germline. V was clipped by 1 base and J by 4 bases; unmatched bases: 13. The CDR3 has 17 amino acids. The CDR3 DNA follows: TGTGCCAGCAGCTTAGTTATATTGGGACAGAAACAGTACGAGCAGTACTTC. Protein: CASSLVILGQKQYEQYF.

The chain carries TRBV27 and TRBJ2-7, with 12 nucleotides matching TRBD1. The J segment lost 5 bases and the V segment lost 6 bases, leaving 5 bases of the junction unmatched. Germline V CDR1 and CDR2: MNHEY, SMNVEV (reference sequence). The CDR3 loop spans 14 amino acids. The CDR3 DNA is TGTGCCAGCAGGCCGGGACAGGGGGCGAACGAGCAGTACTTC. Translated: CASRPGQGANEQYF.